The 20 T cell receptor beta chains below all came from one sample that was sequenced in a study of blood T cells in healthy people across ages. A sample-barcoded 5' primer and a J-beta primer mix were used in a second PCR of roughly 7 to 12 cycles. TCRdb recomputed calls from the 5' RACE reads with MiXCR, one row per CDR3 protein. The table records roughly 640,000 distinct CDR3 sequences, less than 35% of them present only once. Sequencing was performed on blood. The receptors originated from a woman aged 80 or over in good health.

CDR3 coding DNA: TGTGCCAGCAGTGAAGTCTGGACGGTGATCTCGTTCTTC. Protein sequence: CASSEVWTVISFF. The chain employs TRBV6-1 and TRBJ2-1; D unresolved. The CDR3 runs 13 residues. The germline CDR1 and CDR2 sequences are MNHNS and SASEGT. The V and J ends lost 1 base and 15 bases respectively, with 16 bases between them.

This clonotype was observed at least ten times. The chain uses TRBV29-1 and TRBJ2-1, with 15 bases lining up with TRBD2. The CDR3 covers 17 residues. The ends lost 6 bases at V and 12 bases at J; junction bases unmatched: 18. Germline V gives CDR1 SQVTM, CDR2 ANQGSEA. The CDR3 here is CSVQDPGLAGGHVGQFF. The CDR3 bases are TGCAGCGTCCAAGACCCAGGACTAGCGGGGGGGCACGTCGGGCAGTTCTTC.

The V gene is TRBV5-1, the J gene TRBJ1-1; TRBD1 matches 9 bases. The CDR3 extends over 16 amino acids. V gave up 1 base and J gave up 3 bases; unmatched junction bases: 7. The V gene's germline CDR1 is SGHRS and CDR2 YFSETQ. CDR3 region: CASSLPRTGVYTEAFF. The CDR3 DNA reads TGCGCCAGCAGCTTGCCCCGGACAGGGGTATACACTGAAGCTTTCTTT.

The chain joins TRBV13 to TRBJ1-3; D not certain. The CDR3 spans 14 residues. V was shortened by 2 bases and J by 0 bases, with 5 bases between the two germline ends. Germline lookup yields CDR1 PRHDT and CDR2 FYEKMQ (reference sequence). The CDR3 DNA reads TGTGCCAGCAGCTTAACTCGCTCTGGAAACACCATATATTTT. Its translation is CASSLTRSGNTIYF.

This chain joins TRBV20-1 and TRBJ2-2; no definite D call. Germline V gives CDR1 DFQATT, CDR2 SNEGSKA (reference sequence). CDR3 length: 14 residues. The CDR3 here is CSLSGRSNTGELFF. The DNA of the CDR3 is TGCAGCCTGTCGGGCAGGTCGAACACCGGGGAGCTGTTTTTT.

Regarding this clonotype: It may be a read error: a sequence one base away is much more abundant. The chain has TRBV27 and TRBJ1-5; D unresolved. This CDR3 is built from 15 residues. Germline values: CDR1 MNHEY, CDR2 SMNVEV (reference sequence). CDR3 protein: CAGSFGGQDNQPQHF. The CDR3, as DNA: TGTGCCGGCAGTTTCGGCGGGCAAGACAATCAGCCCCAGCATTTT.

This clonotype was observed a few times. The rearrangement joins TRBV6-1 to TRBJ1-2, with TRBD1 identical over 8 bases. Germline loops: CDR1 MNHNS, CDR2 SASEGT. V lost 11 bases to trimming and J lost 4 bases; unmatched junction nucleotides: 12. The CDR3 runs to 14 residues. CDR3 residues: CACTYRGGGYGYTF. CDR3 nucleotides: TGTGCCTGCACCTACAGGGGGGGCGGCTATGGCTACACCTTC.

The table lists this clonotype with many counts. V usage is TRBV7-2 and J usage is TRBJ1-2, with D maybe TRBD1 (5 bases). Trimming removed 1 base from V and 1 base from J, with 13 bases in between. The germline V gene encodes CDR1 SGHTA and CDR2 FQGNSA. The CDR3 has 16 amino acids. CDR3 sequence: CASSLDLGDRNYGYTF. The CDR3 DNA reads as TGTGCCAGCAGCTTAGATTTAGGGGACCGTAACTATGGCTACACCTTC.

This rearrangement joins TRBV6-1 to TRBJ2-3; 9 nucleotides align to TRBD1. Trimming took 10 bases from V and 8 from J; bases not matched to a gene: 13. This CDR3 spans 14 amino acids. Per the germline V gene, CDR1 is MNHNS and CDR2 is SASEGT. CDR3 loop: CATGMGQGHSTQYF. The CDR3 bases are TGTGCCACCGGAATGGGACAGGGTCATAGTACGCAGTATTTT.

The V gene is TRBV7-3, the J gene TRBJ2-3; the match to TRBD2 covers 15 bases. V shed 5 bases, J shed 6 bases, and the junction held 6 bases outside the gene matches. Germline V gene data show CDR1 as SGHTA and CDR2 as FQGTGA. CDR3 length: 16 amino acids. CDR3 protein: CASSPWTSGGADTQYF. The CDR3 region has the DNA TGTGCCAGCAGCCCTTGGACTAGCGGGGGGGCCGATACGCAGTATTTT.

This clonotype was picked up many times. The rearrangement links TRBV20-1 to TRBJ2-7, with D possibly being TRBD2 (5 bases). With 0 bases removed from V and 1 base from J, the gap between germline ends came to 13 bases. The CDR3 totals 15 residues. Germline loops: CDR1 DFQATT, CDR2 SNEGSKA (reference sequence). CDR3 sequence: CSARDDDRGSYEQYF. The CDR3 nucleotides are TGCAGTGCTAGAGATGACGACCGCGGGTCCTACGAGCAGTACTTC.

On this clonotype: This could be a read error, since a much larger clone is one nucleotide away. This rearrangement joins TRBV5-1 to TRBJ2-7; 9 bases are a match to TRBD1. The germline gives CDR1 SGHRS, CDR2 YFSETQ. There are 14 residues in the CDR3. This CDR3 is CASSSPGQGDERYF. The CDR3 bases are TGCGCCAGCAGCTCACCGGGACAGGGTGACGAGCGGTACTTC.

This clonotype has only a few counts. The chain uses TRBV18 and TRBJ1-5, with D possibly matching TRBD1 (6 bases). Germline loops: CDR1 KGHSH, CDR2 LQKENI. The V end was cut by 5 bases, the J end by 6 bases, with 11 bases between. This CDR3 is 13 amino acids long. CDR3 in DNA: TGTGCCAGCTCAACGGGACAAACTCAGCCCCAGCATTTT. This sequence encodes CASSTGQTQPQHF.

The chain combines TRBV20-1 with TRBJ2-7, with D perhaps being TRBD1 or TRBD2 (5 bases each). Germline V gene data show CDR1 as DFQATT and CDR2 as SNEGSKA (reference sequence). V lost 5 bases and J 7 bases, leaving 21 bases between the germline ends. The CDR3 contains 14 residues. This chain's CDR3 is CSAFSWDGPMEQYF. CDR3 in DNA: TGCAGTGCTTTTTCTTGGGACGGTCCTATGGAGCAGTACTTC.

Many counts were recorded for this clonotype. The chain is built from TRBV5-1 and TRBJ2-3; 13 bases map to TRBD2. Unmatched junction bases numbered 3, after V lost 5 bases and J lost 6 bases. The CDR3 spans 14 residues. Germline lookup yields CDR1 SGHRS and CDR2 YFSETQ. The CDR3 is CASRGLAGPDTQYF. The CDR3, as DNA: TGCGCCAGCAGGGGACTAGCGGGGCCGGATACGCAGTATTTT.

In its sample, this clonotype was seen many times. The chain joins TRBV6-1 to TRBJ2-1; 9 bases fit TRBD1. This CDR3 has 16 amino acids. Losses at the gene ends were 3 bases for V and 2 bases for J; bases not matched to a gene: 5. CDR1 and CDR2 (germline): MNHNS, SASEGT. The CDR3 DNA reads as TGTGCCAGCAGTGATTTGGGACAGGGACCCTACAATGAGCAGTTCTTC. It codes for CASSDLGQGPYNEQFF.

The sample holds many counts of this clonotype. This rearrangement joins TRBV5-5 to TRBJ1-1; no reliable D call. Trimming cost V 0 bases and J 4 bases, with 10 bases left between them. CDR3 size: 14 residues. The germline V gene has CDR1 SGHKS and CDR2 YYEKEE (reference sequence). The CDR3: CASSLATIATEAFF. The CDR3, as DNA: TGTGCCAGCAGCTTGGCGACGATTGCCACTGAAGCTTTCTTT.

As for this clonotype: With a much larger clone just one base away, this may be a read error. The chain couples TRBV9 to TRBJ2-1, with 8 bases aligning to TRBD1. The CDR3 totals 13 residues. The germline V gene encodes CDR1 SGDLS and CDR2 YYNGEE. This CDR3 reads CVSSVVQGDEQFF. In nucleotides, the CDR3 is TGTGTCAGCAGCGTGGTACAGGGGGATGAGCAGTTCTTC.

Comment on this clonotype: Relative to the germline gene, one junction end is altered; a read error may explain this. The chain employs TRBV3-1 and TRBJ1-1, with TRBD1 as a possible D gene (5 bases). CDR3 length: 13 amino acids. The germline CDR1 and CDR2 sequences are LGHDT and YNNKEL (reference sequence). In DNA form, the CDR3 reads TGTGCCAGCAGCCAAGGGGGGAAAGGTGAAACTTTCTTT. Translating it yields CASSQGGKGETFF.

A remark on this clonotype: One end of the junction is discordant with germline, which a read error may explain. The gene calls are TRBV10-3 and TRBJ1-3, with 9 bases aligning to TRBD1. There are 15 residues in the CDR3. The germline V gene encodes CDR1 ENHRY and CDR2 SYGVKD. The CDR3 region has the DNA TGTGCCATCAGTGAGACAGGGGGCCTTGGAAACCCCATATATTTT. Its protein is CAISETGGLGNPIYF.